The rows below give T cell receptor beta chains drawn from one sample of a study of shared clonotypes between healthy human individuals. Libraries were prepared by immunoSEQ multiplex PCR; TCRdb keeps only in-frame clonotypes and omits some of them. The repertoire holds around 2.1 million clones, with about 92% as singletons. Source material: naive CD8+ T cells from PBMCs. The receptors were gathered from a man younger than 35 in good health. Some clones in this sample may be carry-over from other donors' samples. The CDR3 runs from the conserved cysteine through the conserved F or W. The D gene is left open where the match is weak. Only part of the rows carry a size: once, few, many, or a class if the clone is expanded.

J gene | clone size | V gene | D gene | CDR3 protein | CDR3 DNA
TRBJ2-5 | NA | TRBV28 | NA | CASSPGVRETQYF | TGTGCCAGCAGTCCAGGGGTGCGGGAGACCCAGTACTTC
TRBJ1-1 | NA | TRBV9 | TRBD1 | CASSPRKGAIAIGWYTEAFF | TGTGCCAGCAGCCCGCGAAAGGGGGCCATCGCTATCGGGTGGTACACTGAAGCTTTCTTT
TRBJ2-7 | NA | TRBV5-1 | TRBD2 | CASSLESGRPPEQYF | TGCGCCAGCAGCTTGGAAAGCGGGAGGCCCCCCGAGCAGTACTTC
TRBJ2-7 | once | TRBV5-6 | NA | CASSFGTFASEQYF | TGTGCCAGCAGCTTTGGGACCTTCGCGAGCGAGCAGTACTTC
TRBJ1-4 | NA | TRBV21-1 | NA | CARANGRGHEKLFF | TGTGCCAGGGCGAACGGCAGGGGGCATGAAAAACTGTTTTTT
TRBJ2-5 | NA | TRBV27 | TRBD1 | CASSGDRVETQYF | TGTGCCAGCAGTGGTGACAGGGTAGAGACCCAGTACTTC
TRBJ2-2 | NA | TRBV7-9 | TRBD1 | CASSSNGDRAFGELFF | TGTGCCAGCAGCTCCAACGGAGACAGGGCTTTCGGGGAGCTGTTTTTT
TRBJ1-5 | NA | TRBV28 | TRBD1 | CASGTGQGVYSNQPQHF | TGTGCCAGCGGAACCGGACAGGGGGTTTATAGCAATCAGCCCCAGCATTTT
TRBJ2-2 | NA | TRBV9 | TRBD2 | CASSERLAGGLYTGELFF | TGTGCCAGCAGCGAGCGACTAGCGGGAGGGTTATACACCGGGGAGCTGTTTTTT
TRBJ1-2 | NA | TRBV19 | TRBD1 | CASSPRLRTGGESNGYTF | TGTGCCAGTAGTCCACGTCTCAGGACAGGGGGCGAGTCTAATGGCTACACCTTC
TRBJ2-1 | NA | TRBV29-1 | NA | CSVVGSFDEQFF | TGCAGCGTTGTGGGTAGCTTCGATGAGCAGTTCTTC
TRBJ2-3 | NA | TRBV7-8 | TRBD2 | CASSNNPGLAMMADTQYF | TGTGCCAGCAGCAACAACCCGGGACTAGCGATGATGGCAGATACGCAGTATTTT
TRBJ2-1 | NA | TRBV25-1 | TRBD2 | CASSESYRTSGSNEQFF | TGTGCCAGCAGTGAATCTTATCGGACTAGCGGGAGCAATGAGCAGTTCTTC
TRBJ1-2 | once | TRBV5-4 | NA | CASSLVFDRSTGYTF | TGTGCCAGCAGCCTGGTATTCGACAGGTCAACAGGCTACACCTTC
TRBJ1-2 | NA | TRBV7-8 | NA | CASSLVRSTLSYGYTF | TGTGCCAGCAGCTTAGTTCGTTCAACCTTGTCCTATGGCTACACCTTC
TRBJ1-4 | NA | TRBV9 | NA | CASSVDPRPTNEKLFF | TGTGCCAGCAGCGTAGACCCCCGACCAACTAATGAAAAACTGTTTTTT
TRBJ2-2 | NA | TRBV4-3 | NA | CASSQDPGDYTGELFF | TGCGCCAGCAGCCAAGATCCTGGGGACTACACCGGGGAGCTGTTTTTT
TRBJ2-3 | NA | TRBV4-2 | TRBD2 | CASSQKLAGRKDTQYF | TGTGCCAGCAGCCAAAAACTAGCGGGACGGAAAGATACGCAGTATTTT
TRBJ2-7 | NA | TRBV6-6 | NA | CASRQHREDPGQYF | TGTGCCAGCAGGCAACATCGGGAAGACCCAGGGCAGTACTTC
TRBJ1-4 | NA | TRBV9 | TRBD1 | CASSGRGQLNEKLFF | TGTGCCAGCAGCGGCAGGGGGCAGTTGAATGAAAAACTGTTTTTT
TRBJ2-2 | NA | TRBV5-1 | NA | CASSQRPGELFF | TGCGCCAGCAGTCAACGTCCCGGGGAGCTGTTTTTT
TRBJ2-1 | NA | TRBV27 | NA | CASSLQRSYNEQFF | TGTGCCAGCAGTTTACAGCGGAGTTACAATGAGCAGTTCTTC
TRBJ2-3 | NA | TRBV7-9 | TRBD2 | CASRTTSGSLPDTQYF | TGTGCCAGCAGAACTACCAGCGGGAGCCTTCCAGATACGCAGTATTTT
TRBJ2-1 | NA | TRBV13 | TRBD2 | CASSFTSGENEQFF | TGTGCCAGCAGCTTTACTAGCGGGGAAAATGAGCAGTTCTTC
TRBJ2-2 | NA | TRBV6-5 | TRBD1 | CASSRQGDTGELFF | TGTGCCAGCAGCCGACAGGGAGACACCGGGGAGCTGTTTTTT
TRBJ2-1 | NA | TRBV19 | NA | CASCPIRGVEQFF | TGTGCCAGTTGCCCGATCAGGGGCGTTGAGCAGTTCTTC